Below, 22 T cell receptor beta chains from the same sample are listed, as sequenced in a study of blood T cell repertoires in COVID-19. Sequencing used immunoSEQ multiplex PCR; TCRdb keeps in-frame clones, though not all of them. The sample lists a few hundred thousand clones, approximately 88% occurring once. The sample taken for sequencing was PBMCs or T cells enriched from blood (not recorded which). These receptor sequences come from a man aged 30-40 years who had recovered from COVID-19.

This chain joins TRBV5-1 and TRBJ2-7; the D gene is possibly TRBD1 (6 bases). The CDR3 covers 15 residues. The ends were cut back, 0 bases at V and 3 bases at J, with 13 bases in the middle. Germline loops: CDR1 SGHRS, CDR2 YFSETQ. The CDR3 sequence is CASSLAGTPGYEQYF. The DNA of the CDR3 is TGCGCCAGCAGCTTGGCAGGGACACCCGGCTACGAGCAGTACTTC.

This chain joins TRBV28 and TRBJ1-5; D not resolved. This CDR3 contains 16 residues. Germline CDR1 MDHEN, CDR2 SYDVKM. Trimming stripped 1 base from V and 6 bases from J, with 16 bases between. CDR3 sequence (DNA): TGTGCCAGCAGTTTATTTACGATCCGCGGCGGTCAGCCCCAGCATTTT. Amino acids: CASSLFTIRGGQPQHF.

The rearrangement uses TRBV7-9 and TRBJ2-3; a possible D gene is TRBD2 (5 bases). In germline, CDR1 is SEHNR, CDR2 FQNEAQ (reference sequence). The length of the CDR3 is 14 residues. Trimming pared 1 base from V and 2 bases from J, leaving 7 bases between. The CDR3 nucleotides are TGTGCCAGCAGCTTAGTCGGACTCACAGATACGCAGTATTTT. Encoded protein: CASSLVGLTDTQYF.

The genes are TRBV7-2 and TRBJ2-1; D is perhaps TRBD2 (6 bases). The CDR3 sequence is 15 residues long. Germline assignment: CDR1 SGHTA and CDR2 FQGNSA. V was cut by 4 bases and J by 1 base, with 11 bases left in between. The CDR3 region is CASSWDLGSYNEQFF. DNA for the CDR3: TGTGCCAGCAGCTGGGACTTGGGGTCCTACAATGAGCAGTTCTTC.

In the case of this clone: Other nucleotide sequences in the sample specify the same CDR3. This chain uses TRBV30 with TRBJ1-1; perhaps TRBD1 as D (6 bases). The CDR3 has 12 amino acids. CDR1 is GTSNPN and CDR2 is SVGIG in the germline V gene (reference sequence). Trimming took off 3 bases at V and 1 base at J, with 6 bases between the two ends. The CDR3 sequence is CAWRTGNTEAFF. The CDR3 DNA follows: TGTGCCTGGAGGACAGGGAACACTGAAGCTTTCTTT.

CDR3 coding DNA: TGTGCCAGCAGCTCGAGGGACGGCGGGGTGGACACCGGGGAGCTGTTTTTT. Translated, it gives CASSSRDGGVDTGELFF. The chain has TRBV7-3 and TRBJ2-2; tentatively, D is TRBD2 (6 bases). The CDR3 has 17 amino acids. In germline, CDR1 is SGHTA, CDR2 FQGTGA. V was trimmed by 4 bases and J by 3 bases, leaving 18 bases between them.

The chain employs TRBV28 and TRBJ2-3; 7 bases map to TRBD1. The V segment lost 4 bases and the J segment 1 base; nucleotides outside the gene matches: 5. The CDR3 is 15 amino acids. CDR1 and CDR2 from the germline V gene are MDHEN and SYDVKM. CDR3 sequence (DNA): TGTGCCAGCAGTTGGGGGACAGTAGGCACAGATACGCAGTATTTT. Translating gives CASSWGTVGTDTQYF.

This clone has only one observation. This chain joins TRBV6-1 and TRBJ1-3; weak D call: TRBD1 (6 bases). From germline, CDR1 is MNHNS and CDR2 SASEGT. This CDR3 has 14 amino acids. The V and J ends lost 1 base and 14 bases respectively, with 18 bases between them. The CDR3 spells CASSEVPGAIRVYF. CDR3 DNA: TGTGCCAGCAGTGAAGTCCCAGGGGCCATACGGGTATATTTT.

V and J are TRBV7-6 and TRBJ1-6; possibly TRBD1 for D (5 bases). The ends were cut back, 2 bases at V and 5 bases at J, with 25 bases in the middle. Germline V gives CDR1 SGHVS, CDR2 FNYEAQ. CDR3 size: 20 residues. The CDR3 nucleotides are TGTGCCAGCAGCTTATTTGGGGCAGGGAAGAGCTTATCGGATAATTCACCCCTCCACTTT. Translation gives CASSLFGAGKSLSDNSPLHF.

The V and J genes are TRBV15 and TRBJ1-2, with 9 bases lining up with TRBD1. The junction had 13 bases not matched to a gene; V was cut back by 4 bases and J by 4 bases. CDR1 is LNHNV and CDR2 is YYDKDF in the germline V gene (reference sequence). This CDR3 is 17 amino acids long. The DNA of the CDR3 is TGTGCCACCAGCACCTACGTTCAACAGGGGGCGGGCTATGGCTACACCTTC. Its translation is CATSTYVQQGAGYGYTF.

CDR3 in DNA: TGTGCCAGCAGTTTCCCCGGGGGGGCTGGCACTGAAGCTTTCTTT. Encoded protein: CASSFPGGAGTEAFF. The gene calls are TRBV28 and TRBJ1-1; D is possibly TRBD1 (6 bases). Germline V lookup: CDR1 MDHEN, CDR2 SYDVKM. V dropped 3 bases and J dropped 4 bases, with 15 bases sitting between them. CDR3 length: 15 residues.

The chain joins TRBV7-2 to TRBJ1-2; no clear D. The CDR3 length is 15 residues. V was shortened by 0 bases and J by 5 bases, with 13 bases between the two germline ends. Germline V gives CDR1 SGHTA, CDR2 FQGNSA. The CDR3 nucleotides read TGTGCCAGCAGCTTAGCGGAGGGCTTCATATATGGCTACACCTTC. It translates to CASSLAEGFIYGYTF.

This chain uses TRBV19 with TRBJ2-7; a weak D match, TRBD1 (6 bases). CDR1 LNHDA and CDR2 SQIVND come from the germline V gene (reference sequence). CDR3 size: 16 residues. Deletions cut 7 bases from V and 0 bases from J, with 19 bases between. CDR3 coding DNA: TGTGCCAGTACCCCCGACGGGGACACAGGCTCCTACGAGCAGTACTTC. Protein product: CASTPDGDTGSYEQYF.

The V and J genes are TRBV18 and TRBJ2-2, with D hard to call. This CDR3 comprises 12 residues. Germline V lookup: CDR1 KGHSH, CDR2 LQKENI. The V end lost 3 bases, the J end lost 6 bases, and 5 bases lay between the germline ends. In nucleotides, the CDR3 is TGTGCCAGCTCACCTGTAGCCGGGGAGCTGTTTTTT. Residues: CASSPVAGELFF.

V gene TRBV7-3 combines with J gene TRBJ1-1; no definite D call. Per germline, CDR1 SGHTA and CDR2 FQGTGA. The CDR3 has 14 amino acids. V lost 2 bases, J lost 0 bases, and 7 bases lay in between. CDR3 coding DNA: TGTGCCAGCAGCTTATCAGGATTGAACACTGAAGCTTTCTTT. It codes for CASSLSGLNTEAFF.

The V call is TRBV6-4, the J call TRBJ2-1; D possibly corresponds to TRBD2 (6 bases). The CDR3 length is 15 residues. V shed 0 bases and J shed 4 bases, with 10 bases lying between them. Germline loops: CDR1 MRHNA, CDR2 SNTAGT. Here the CDR3 reads CASSDSRRGYNEQFF. For the CDR3, the DNA is TGTGCCAGCAGTGACTCAAGGCGGGGATACAATGAGCAGTTCTTC.

The chain joins TRBV27 to TRBJ1-2; 9 bases map to TRBD1. V trimming: 6 bases; J trimming: 4 bases; junction bases outside the gene matches: 6. This CDR3 comprises 14 residues. CDR1 MNHEY and CDR2 SMNVEV come from the germline V gene (reference sequence). CDR3 in amino acids: CASSPGTGIYGYTF. The CDR3 DNA is TGTGCCAGCAGCCCCGGGACAGGGATCTATGGCTACACCTTC.

As DNA, the CDR3 is TGTGCCAGCAGTGGGGGTAGCGGGGGTAACACCGGGGAGCTGTTTTTT. Translation gives CASSGGSGGNTGELFF. The rearrangement joins TRBV2 to TRBJ2-2; 9 bases are a match to TRBD2. This CDR3 comprises 16 residues. Germline CDR1 and CDR2: SNHLY and FYNNEI. Trimming at V came to 4 bases and at J to 2 bases, leaving 5 bases not matched to a gene.

This chain uses TRBV6-1 with TRBJ2-7; 9 nucleotides line up with TRBD1. The CDR3 is 15 residues long. Trimming removed 2 bases from V and 3 bases from J; junction bases left unmatched: 5. CDR1 and CDR2 (germline): MNHNS, SASEGT. The CDR3 nucleotides read TGTGCCAGCAGTGAACTCACAGGGGGCTTCTACGAGCAGTACTTC. It specifies CASSELTGGFYEQYF.

Here the CDR3 DNA reads TGTGCCAGCTCCGAATCACAGGGTTCCACTGAAGCTTTCTTT. This codes for CASSESQGSTEAFF. This rearrangement joins TRBV18 to TRBJ1-1; tentatively, D is TRBD1 (6 bases). This CDR3 has 14 amino acids. Germline-derived CDR1 and CDR2 are KGHSH and LQKENI. The V gene lost 6 bases and the J gene lost 4 bases, with 15 bases spanning the gap.

The V and J genes are TRBV19 and TRBJ1-5; a weak D match, TRBD1 (5 bases). Germline CDR1 is LNHDA and CDR2 is SQIVND (reference sequence). The CDR3 has 18 amino acids. With 3 bases removed from V and 0 bases from J, the gap between germline ends came to 18 bases. The CDR3 region has the DNA TGTGCCAGTAGTATTTGGGCCAGAGGGACTTCTAGCAATCAGCCCCAGCATTTT. As protein: CASSIWARGTSSNQPQHF.

V and J are TRBV7-9 and TRBJ2-1, with D perhaps matching TRBD2 (6 bases). V lost 7 bases to trimming and J lost 6 bases, with 22 bases between them. Germline CDR1 is SEHNR and CDR2 is FQNEAQ (reference sequence). The CDR3 loop spans 16 amino acids. The CDR3 sequence: CASITLPGLSGNEQFF. The CDR3 DNA reads TGTGCCAGCATCACCCTGCCGGGACTGAGTGGCAATGAGCAGTTCTTC.